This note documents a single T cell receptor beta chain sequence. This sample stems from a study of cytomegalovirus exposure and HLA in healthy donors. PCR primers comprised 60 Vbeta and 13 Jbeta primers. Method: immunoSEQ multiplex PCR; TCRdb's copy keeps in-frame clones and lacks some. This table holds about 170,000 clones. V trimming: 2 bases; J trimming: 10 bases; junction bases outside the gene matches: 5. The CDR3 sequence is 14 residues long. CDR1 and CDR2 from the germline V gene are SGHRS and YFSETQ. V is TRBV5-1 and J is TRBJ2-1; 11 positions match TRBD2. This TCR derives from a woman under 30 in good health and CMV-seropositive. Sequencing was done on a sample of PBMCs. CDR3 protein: CASSFSGGAGEQFF. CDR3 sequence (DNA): TGCGCCAGCAGCTTTAGCGGGGGGGCAGGAGAGCAGTTCTTC.